This is a list of T cell receptor beta chains from one sample in a study of OX40 agonist ivuxolimab in advanced cancers. Method: immunoSEQ multiplex PCR; TCRdb's copy keeps in-frame clones and lacks some. This repertoire shows tens of thousands of clones, about 91% found once; its top ten account for around 1.8%. The sequencing here drew on CD4+ or CD8+ T cells sorted from blood, taken in a trial of the OX40 agonist ivuxolimab. The source is an adult with an advanced solid tumor such as melanoma, head and neck, liver or kidney cancer. The CDR3 runs from the conserved cysteine through the conserved F or W. D genes are given only for firm matches. Clone size is stated in some rows and not others, as once, few, many or a class when expanded.

D	V	J	size	CDR3	DNA
TRBD1	TRBV28	TRBJ1-5	.	CASRGQGRPYSNQPQHF	TGTGCCAGCAGAGGACAGGGGCGCCCTTATAGCAATCAGCCCCAGCATTTT
.	TRBV6-1	TRBJ1-5	.	CASSEEGGSSPTQHF	TGTGCCAGCAGTGAGGAGGGGGGCAGTTCCCCGACCCAGCATTTT
.	TRBV6-6	TRBJ1-4	.	CAGGDAAAGEKLFF	TGTGCCGGAGGTGATGCGGCGGCGGGTGAAAAACTGTTTTTT
.	TRBV4-2	TRBJ1-3	once	CASSRTPAGTHSGNTIYF	TGTGCCAGCAGCCGTACCCCCGCCGGGACGCACTCTGGAAACACCATATATTTT
TRBD2	TRBV29-1	TRBJ2-1	.	CSVGTSGGALNEQFF	TGCAGCGTTGGTACTAGCGGGGGGGCCTTGAATGAGCAGTTCTTC
.	TRBV7-2	TRBJ2-1	.	CASSSTSAGYNEQFF	TGTGCCAGCAGCTCCACCTCGGCTGGCTACAATGAGCAGTTCTTC
.	TRBV2	TRBJ2-7	.	CASRRGDSNYEQYF	TGTGCCAGCAGGAGGGGGGACAGCAATTACGAGCAGTACTTC
TRBD1	TRBV19	TRBJ2-3	.	CASSVSGQGADTQYF	TGTGCCAGTAGTGTTAGCGGACAGGGCGCAGATACGCAGTATTTT
.	TRBV29-1	TRBJ2-5	.	CSVSPGQETQYF	TGCAGCGTTTCCCCGGGGCAAGAGACCCAGTACTTC
TRBD1	TRBV4-2	TRBJ1-6	.	CASSQDDRGYNSPLHF	TGTGCCAGCAGCCAAGATGACAGGGGCTATAATTCACCCCTCCACTTT
.	TRBV9	TRBJ1-1	.	CASSALLNTEAFF	TGTGCCAGCAGCGCCCTCCTGAACACTGAAGCTTTCTTT
.	TRBV4-3	TRBJ2-1	.	CASSFTGSSYNEQFF	TGCGCCAGCAGCTTCACAGGGAGCTCCTACAATGAGCAGTTCTTC
.	TRBV10-3	TRBJ1-2	.	CAISTGPQANYGYTF	TGTGCCATCTCGACAGGACCCCAAGCTAACTATGGCTACACCTTC
TRBD1	TRBV7-8	TRBJ2-5	.	CASGQGAGETQYF	TGTGCCAGCGGACAGGGGGCAGGGGAGACCCAGTACTTC
.	TRBV6-6	TRBJ2-5	.	CASREPWGETQYF	TGTGCCAGCAGGGAGCCATGGGGAGAGACCCAGTACTTC
.	TRBV5-1	TRBJ2-5	.	CASSLAPRVETQYF	TGCGCCAGCAGCTTGGCGCCAAGGGTAGAGACCCAGTACTTC
.	TRBV7-8	TRBJ1-6	.	CASSLEGDGSPLHF	TGTGCCAGCAGCTTAGAAGGTGATGGTTCACCCCTCCACTTT
.	TRBV25-1	TRBJ2-5	.	CASSELARPRETQYF	TGTGCCAGCAGTGAATTGGCCAGGCCAAGGGAGACCCAGTACTTC
TRBD2	TRBV7-2	TRBJ2-5	.	CASSLFGGRAEETQYF	TGTGCCAGCAGCTTATTCGGCGGGAGGGCCGAAGAGACCCAGTACTTC
.	TRBV20-1	TRBJ2-5	.	CSVGEETQYF	TGCAGTGTGGGGGAAGAGACCCAGTACTTC
.	TRBV18	TRBJ1-2	.	CASSDRGGGYTF	TGTGCCAGCTCAGACCGGGGAGGTGGCTACACCTTC
.	TRBV19	TRBJ1-5	.	CASSISGPPQHF	TGTGCCAGTAGTATTAGTGGACCGCCCCAGCATTTT
.	TRBV18	TRBJ1-2	.	CASSSRDIYTF	TGTGCCAGCTCATCCCGGGACATCTACACCTTC
.	TRBV30	TRBJ2-2	few	CAWSRLITGELFF	TGTGCCTGGAGTAGGTTAATTACCGGGGAGCTGTTTTTT
.	TRBV4-2	TRBJ2-2	.	CASSQVEVGELFF	TGTGCCAGCAGCCAAGTTGAGGTCGGGGAGCTGTTTTTT
TRBD1	TRBV18	TRBJ1-1	.	CASSLQGGWGTEAFF	TGTGCCAGCTCACTCCAGGGGGGTTGGGGCACTGAAGCTTTCTTT
TRBD2	TRBV29-1	TRBJ2-3	.	CSVVGLAGITTYF	TGCAGCGTTGTCGGCCTAGCGGGGATCACGACGTATTTT
TRBD1	TRBV6-1	TRBJ2-1	.	CASKAGTVNEQFF	TGTGCCAGCAAGGCCGGGACAGTTAATGAGCAGTTCTTC
.	TRBV9	TRBJ1-1	.	CASSVEGSLPSWGVAFF	TGTGCCAGCAGCGTAGAAGGATCCCTGCCCTCGTGGGGGGTGGCTTTCTTT
.	TRBV19	TRBJ1-1	.	CASIRGGTEAFF	TGTGCCAGTATACGGGGGGGTACTGAAGCTTTCTTT
.	TRBV6-6	TRBJ2-5	.	CATVWTEQETQYF	TGTGCCACCGTGTGGACGGAACAAGAGACCCAGTACTTC
TRBD2	TRBV6-1	TRBJ2-7	.	CASRVTGGYEQYF	TGTGCCAGCAGGGTGACGGGGGGATACGAGCAGTACTTC
TRBD2	TRBV29-1	TRBJ2-1	once	CSVERSGTSGTNEQFF	TGCAGCGTTGAAAGGTCCGGGACTAGCGGGACCAATGAGCAGTTCTTC
TRBD1	TRBV5-1	TRBJ1-1	.	CASSAIDRGPATEAFF	TGCGCCAGCAGCGCCATTGACAGGGGGCCGGCCACTGAAGCTTTCTTT
.	TRBV19	TRBJ1-1	.	CASSPWTVNTEAFF	TGTGCCAGTAGTCCGTGGACGGTGAACACTGAAGCTTTCTTT
.	TRBV19	TRBJ2-1	.	CASGEVGRISYNEQFF	TGTGCCAGTGGGGAGGTAGGGCGGATCTCCTACAATGAGCAGTTCTTC
TRBD1	TRBV2	TRBJ1-1	.	CASSGQGIVMNTEAFF	TGTGCCAGCAGCGGACAGGGGATCGTTATGAACACTGAAGCTTTCTTT
.	TRBV11-2	TRBJ2-5	.	CASSLRGVAGARETQYF	TGTGCCAGCAGCTTAAGAGGGGTTGCGGGGGCCCGGGAGACCCAGTACTTC
.	TRBV29-1	TRBJ1-5	.	CSVEDLGQVHQPQHF	TGCAGCGTTGAAGATCTGGGGCAGGTCCATCAGCCCCAGCATTTT
.	TRBV14	TRBJ1-5	.	CASSQDSNQPQHF	TGTGCCAGCAGCCAAGATAGCAATCAGCCCCAGCATTTT